A selection of T cell receptor beta chains follows, all from one sample in a study of quantifying T cell responses using KT2 cells. TCRdb re-derived calls from the UMI-ligation and nested PCR reads in MiXCR, one entry per CDR3 protein. The table lists over 35,000 distinct CDR3 sequences, 15% to 20% of them singletons, with around two fifths in the top ten. Material for sequencing was PBMCs spiked with cells of the T cell clone KT2. Receptors were obtained from a human donor. CDR3s include the opening cysteine and the closing phenylalanine or tryptophan. D genes are given only for firm matches. Rows give clone size only sometimes, using once, few, many, or a class for an expanded clone.

D gene: TRBD1; clone size: -; J gene: TRBJ1-1; V gene: TRBV20-1; CDR3 DNA: TGCAGTGCTAGACGGGACAGGAACACTGAAGCTTTCTTT; CDR3 protein: CSARRDRNTEAFF
D gene: -; clone size: few; J gene: TRBJ2-7; V gene: TRBV6-2/TRBV6-3; CDR3 DNA: TGTGCCAGCACTCGTGCGCAGGGTAGTTCCTACGAGCAGTACTTC; CDR3 protein: CASTRAQGSSYEQYF
D gene: -; clone size: few; J gene: TRBJ1-1; V gene: TRBV29-1; CDR3 DNA: TGCAGCGTTCTTGTAAACACTGAAGCTTTCTTT; CDR3 protein: CSVLVNTEAFF
D gene: TRBD2; clone size: many; J gene: TRBJ2-3; V gene: TRBV6-4; CDR3 DNA: TGTGCCAGCAGTGAGGAAGCGGGAGGGCCAACAGATACGCAGTATTTT; CDR3 protein: CASSEEAGGPTDTQYF
D gene: -; clone size: few; J gene: TRBJ2-3; V gene: TRBV2; CDR3 DNA: TGTGCCAGCAGTGAAGCCGGATTGGCTAGCACAGATACGCAGTATTTT; CDR3 protein: CASSEAGLASTDTQYF
D gene: -; clone size: -; J gene: TRBJ1-4; V gene: TRBV7-9; CDR3 DNA: TGTGCCAGCAGCTTGGGGCCCCGTCCTAATGAAAAACTGTTTTTT; CDR3 protein: CASSLGPRPNEKLFF
D gene: -; clone size: -; J gene: TRBJ1-2; V gene: TRBV10-3; CDR3 DNA: TGTGCCATCAGTGAGCAGGGGTCGATTCCCAACTATGGCTACACCTTC; CDR3 protein: CAISEQGSIPNYGYTF
D gene: -; clone size: -; J gene: TRBJ2-3; V gene: TRBV5-1; CDR3 DNA: TGCGCCAGCAGTAGGCGGACTAGCACAGATACGCAGTATTTT; CDR3 protein: CASSRRTSTDTQYF
D gene: TRBD2; clone size: -; J gene: TRBJ2-1; V gene: TRBV20-1; CDR3 DNA: TGCAGTGCTTACCCTATTACTAGCGGCTCCTACAATGAGCAGTTCTTC; CDR3 protein: CSAYPITSGSYNEQFF
D gene: TRBD2; clone size: few; J gene: TRBJ2-1; V gene: TRBV20-1; CDR3 DNA: TGCAGTATACTAGCGGGAGGGGGTAGGGAGCAGTTCTTC; CDR3 protein: CSILAGGGREQFF
D gene: TRBD2; clone size: -; J gene: TRBJ2-1; V gene: TRBV20-1; CDR3 DNA: TGCAGTGCTGATCTAGCGGGAGGGCCGAAGGAGCAGTTCTTC; CDR3 protein: CSADLAGGPKEQFF
D gene: TRBD1; clone size: many; J gene: TRBJ2-1; V gene: TRBV5-6; CDR3 DNA: TGTGCCAGCAGCTTGACAGGGGGCAATGAGCAGTTCTTC; CDR3 protein: CASSLTGGNEQFF
D gene: -; clone size: many; J gene: TRBJ1-1; V gene: TRBV12-3/TRBV12-4; CDR3 DNA: TGTGCCAGCAGTTTCTCAGAGAACACTGAAGCTTTCTTT; CDR3 protein: CASSFSENTEAFF
D gene: -; clone size: -; J gene: TRBJ1-1; V gene: TRBV5-1; CDR3 DNA: TGCGCCAGCAGCAACACCAGGGGATCCACTGAAGCTTTCTTT; CDR3 protein: CASSNTRGSTEAFF
D gene: -; clone size: few; J gene: TRBJ2-2; V gene: TRBV14; CDR3 DNA: TGTGCCAGCAGCCAGTGGGCCTCGAACACCGGGGAGCTGTTTTTT; CDR3 protein: CASSQWASNTGELFF
D gene: TRBD1; clone size: few; J gene: TRBJ1-6; V gene: TRBV18; CDR3 DNA: TGTGCCAGCTCAGAGGGACAGGGGAGAAATTCACCCCTCCACTTT; CDR3 protein: CASSEGQGRNSPLHF
D gene: TRBD2; clone size: -; J gene: TRBJ2-3; V gene: TRBV4-1; CDR3 DNA: TGCGCCAGCAGCCAAGTCTCTAGCGGATTATTTTTC; CDR3 protein: CASSQVSSGLFF
D gene: -; clone size: many; J gene: TRBJ2-7; V gene: TRBV10-3; CDR3 DNA: TGTGCCATCAGCCCCTTTCCTGTACTCGGGCAGTACTTC; CDR3 protein: CAISPFPVLGQYF
D gene: TRBD1; clone size: -; J gene: TRBJ1-1; V gene: TRBV5-1; CDR3 DNA: TGCGCCAGCAGCTTGGGGCAGGGGGGGCCAGCTTTCTTT; CDR3 protein: CASSLGQGGPAFF
D gene: -; clone size: few; J gene: TRBJ2-5; V gene: TRBV7-1; CDR3 DNA: TGTGCCAGCAGCTCGACTTTGGCCCAAGAGACCCAGTACTTC; CDR3 protein: CASSSTLAQETQYF
D gene: TRBD2; clone size: -; J gene: TRBJ2-3; V gene: TRBV7-2; CDR3 DNA: TGTGCCAGCAGCTCGGAAGCGGGAGCAGATACGCAGTATTTT; CDR3 protein: CASSSEAGADTQYF
D gene: -; clone size: once; J gene: TRBJ1-2; V gene: TRBV6-5; CDR3 DNA: TGTGCCAGCAGTCACGGATATGGCTACACCTTC; CDR3 protein: CASSHGYGYTF
D gene: TRBD1; clone size: few; J gene: TRBJ1-2; V gene: TRBV2; CDR3 DNA: TGTGCCAGCAGCCCAACAGGGGGTAGCTATGGCTACACCTTC; CDR3 protein: CASSPTGGSYGYTF
D gene: TRBD1; clone size: -; J gene: TRBJ2-2; V gene: TRBV11-2; CDR3 DNA: TGTGCCAGCAGTCTATTCGGGACAGCGAACACCGGGGAGCTGTTTTTT; CDR3 protein: CASSLFGTANTGELFF
D gene: -; clone size: -; J gene: TRBJ2-1; V gene: TRBV19; CDR3 DNA: TGTGCCAGTGGACTACTTGAGCAGTTCTTC; CDR3 protein: CASGLLEQFF
D gene: -; clone size: few; J gene: TRBJ2-7; V gene: TRBV4-2; CDR3 DNA: TGTGCCAGCAGCCAAGCAGGGGAATACGAGCAGTACTTC; CDR3 protein: CASSQAGEYEQYF
D gene: -; clone size: few; J gene: TRBJ1-1; V gene: TRBV27; CDR3 DNA: TGTGCCAGCAGTCCCTTTGTGGGAGTGGAATCTGAAGCTTTCTTT; CDR3 protein: CASSPFVGVESEAFF
D gene: -; clone size: few; J gene: TRBJ2-3; V gene: TRBV19; CDR3 DNA: TGTGCCAGTGAGGGTGACAGTCGGAATTTTCCAAATACGCAGTATTTT; CDR3 protein: CASEGDSRNFPNTQYF
D gene: -; clone size: few; J gene: TRBJ2-7; V gene: TRBV27; CDR3 DNA: TGTGCCAGCAGTCCCCCCGGGGCCCTCGGCTACGAGCAGTACTTC; CDR3 protein: CASSPPGALGYEQYF
D gene: TRBD2; clone size: many; J gene: TRBJ2-1; V gene: TRBV6-6; CDR3 DNA: TGTGCCAGCGGCGACGGGACTAGCGGAACCAATGAGCAGTTCTTC; CDR3 protein: CASGDGTSGTNEQFF
D gene: -; clone size: -; J gene: TRBJ2-1; V gene: TRBV7-9; CDR3 DNA: TGTGCCAGCAGCTTAGCTGCGGATTACAATGAGCAGTTCTTC; CDR3 protein: CASSLAADYNEQFF
D gene: -; clone size: few; J gene: TRBJ2-5; V gene: TRBV6-2/TRBV6-3; CDR3 DNA: TGTGCCAGCATGGGGGCCGGTCGTTTGAAGACCCAGTACTTC; CDR3 protein: CASMGAGRLKTQYF
D gene: TRBD2; clone size: -; J gene: TRBJ2-5; V gene: TRBV7-6; CDR3 DNA: TGTGCCAGCAGCCATCGACTAGCGGGTCTAAAAGAGACCCAGTACTTC; CDR3 protein: CASSHRLAGLKETQYF
D gene: -; clone size: -; J gene: TRBJ2-3; V gene: TRBV20-1; CDR3 DNA: TGCAGTGCTAGAGCTTTGGATGTGGCCCTTAGCACAGATACGCAGTATTTT; CDR3 protein: CSARALDVALSTDTQYF
D gene: -; clone size: -; J gene: TRBJ1-1; V gene: TRBV20-1; CDR3 DNA: TGCAGTGCTATTTATAGGTGGGACACTGAAGCTTTCTTT; CDR3 protein: CSAIYRWDTEAFF
D gene: TRBD1; clone size: few; J gene: TRBJ2-2; V gene: TRBV4-3; CDR3 DNA: TGCGCCAGCAGCCAAGCCTCAGGGGGGAACACCGGGGAGCTGTTTTTT; CDR3 protein: CASSQASGGNTGELFF
D gene: TRBD2; clone size: few; J gene: TRBJ2-1; V gene: TRBV15; CDR3 DNA: TGTGCCACCAGGTATGGGCTAGCGGTCACCAATGAGCAGTTCTTC; CDR3 protein: CATRYGLAVTNEQFF
D gene: -; clone size: -; J gene: TRBJ2-7; V gene: TRBV7-8; CDR3 DNA: TGTGCCAGCAGCTTCTATTACTCGGGACACGAGTACGAGCAGTACTTC; CDR3 protein: CASSFYYSGHEYEQYF
D gene: -; clone size: -; J gene: TRBJ2-7; V gene: TRBV18; CDR3 DNA: TGTGCCAGCTCACCAGAGGTCGACAGGGAGCAGTACTTC; CDR3 protein: CASSPEVDREQYF
D gene: -; clone size: -; J gene: TRBJ2-1; V gene: TRBV29-1; CDR3 DNA: TGCAGCGTTGGGTACAATGAGCAGTTCTTC; CDR3 protein: CSVGYNEQFF